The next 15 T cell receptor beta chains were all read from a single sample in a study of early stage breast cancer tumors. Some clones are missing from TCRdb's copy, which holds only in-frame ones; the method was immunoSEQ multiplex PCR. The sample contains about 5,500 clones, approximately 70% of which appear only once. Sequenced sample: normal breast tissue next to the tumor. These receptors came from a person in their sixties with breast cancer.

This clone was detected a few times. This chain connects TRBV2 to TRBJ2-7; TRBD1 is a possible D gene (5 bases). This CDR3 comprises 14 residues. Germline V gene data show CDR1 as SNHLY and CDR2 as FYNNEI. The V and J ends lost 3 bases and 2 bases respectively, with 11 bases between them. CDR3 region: CASSDRVRTYEQYF. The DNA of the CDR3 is TGTGCCAGCAGTGACAGGGTCAGAACCTACGAGCAGTACTTC.

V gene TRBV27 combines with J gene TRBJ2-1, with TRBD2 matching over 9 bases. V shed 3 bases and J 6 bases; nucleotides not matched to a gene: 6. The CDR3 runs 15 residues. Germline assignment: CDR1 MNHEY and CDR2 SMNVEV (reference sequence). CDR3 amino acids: CASSFAGGRINEQFF. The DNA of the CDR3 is TGTGCCAGCAGTTTTGCGGGAGGGAGGATCAATGAGCAGTTCTTC.

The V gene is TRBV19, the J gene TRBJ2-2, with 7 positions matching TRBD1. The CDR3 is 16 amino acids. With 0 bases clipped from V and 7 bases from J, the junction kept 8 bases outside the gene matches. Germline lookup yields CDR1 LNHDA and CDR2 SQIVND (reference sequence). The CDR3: CASSIDTGTEVGELFF. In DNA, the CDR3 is TGTGCCAGTAGTATAGATACCGGGACAGAGGTCGGGGAGCTGTTTTTT.

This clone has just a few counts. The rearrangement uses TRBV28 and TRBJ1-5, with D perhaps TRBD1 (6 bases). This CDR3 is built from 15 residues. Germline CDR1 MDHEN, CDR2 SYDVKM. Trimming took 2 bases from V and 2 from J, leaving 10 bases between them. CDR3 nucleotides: TGTGCCAGCAGTTTAAGTTCAGGGGGCAATCAGCCCCAGCATTTT. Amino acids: CASSLSSGGNQPQHF. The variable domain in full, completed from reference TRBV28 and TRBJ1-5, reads DVKVTQSSRYLVKRTGEKVFLECVQDMDHENMFWYRQDPGLGLRLIYFSYDVKMKEKGDIPEGYSVSREKKERFSLILESASTNQTSMYLCASSLSSGGNQPQHFGDGTRLSIL.

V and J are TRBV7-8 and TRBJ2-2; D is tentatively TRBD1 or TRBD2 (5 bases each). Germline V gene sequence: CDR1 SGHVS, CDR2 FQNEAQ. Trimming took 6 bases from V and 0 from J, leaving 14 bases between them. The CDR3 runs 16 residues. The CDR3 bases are TGTGCCAGCAGAAAACCGGGACGCCCGAACACCGGGGAGCTGTTTTTT. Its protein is CASRKPGRPNTGELFF.

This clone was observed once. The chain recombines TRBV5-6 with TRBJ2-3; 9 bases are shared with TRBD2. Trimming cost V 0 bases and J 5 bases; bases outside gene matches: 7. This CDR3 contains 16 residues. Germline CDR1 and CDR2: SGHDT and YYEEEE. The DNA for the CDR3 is TGTGCCAGCAGCTTGGAGGCGGGGGGGCCTAGAGATACGCAGTATTTT. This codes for CASSLEAGGPRDTQYF.

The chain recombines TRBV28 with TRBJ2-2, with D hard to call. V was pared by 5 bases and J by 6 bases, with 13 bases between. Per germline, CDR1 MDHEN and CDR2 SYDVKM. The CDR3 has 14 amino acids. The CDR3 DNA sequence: TGTGCCAGCAGTCCGACTTCTGCTTCCGGGGAGCTGTTTTTT. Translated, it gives CASSPTSASGELFF.

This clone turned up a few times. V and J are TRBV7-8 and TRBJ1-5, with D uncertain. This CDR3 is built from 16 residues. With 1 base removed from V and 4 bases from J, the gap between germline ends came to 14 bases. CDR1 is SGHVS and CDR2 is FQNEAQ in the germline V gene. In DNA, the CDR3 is TGTGCCAGCAGCTTAGAAGGTGGCGCAGTGAATCAGCCCCAGCATTTT. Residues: CASSLEGGAVNQPQHF.

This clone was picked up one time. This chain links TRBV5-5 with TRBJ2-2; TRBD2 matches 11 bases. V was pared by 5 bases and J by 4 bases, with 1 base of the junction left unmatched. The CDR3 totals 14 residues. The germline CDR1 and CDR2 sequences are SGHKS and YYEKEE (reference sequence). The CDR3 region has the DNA TGTGCCAGCAGAGGGACTAGCGGCACCGGGGAGCTGTTTTTT. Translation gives CASRGTSGTGELFF.

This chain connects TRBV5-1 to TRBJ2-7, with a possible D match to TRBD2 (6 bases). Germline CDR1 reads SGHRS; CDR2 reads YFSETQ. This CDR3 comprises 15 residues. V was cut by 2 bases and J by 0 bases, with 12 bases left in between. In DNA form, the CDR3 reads TGCGCCAGCAGCTTCGGGAGTTGGAGCTCCTACGAGCAGTACTTC. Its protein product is CASSFGSWSSYEQYF.

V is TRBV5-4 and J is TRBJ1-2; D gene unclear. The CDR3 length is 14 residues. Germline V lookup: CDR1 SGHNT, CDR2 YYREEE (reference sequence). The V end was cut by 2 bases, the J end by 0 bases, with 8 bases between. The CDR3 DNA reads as TGTGCCAGCAGCTTTATCTATCCTAACTATGGCTACACCTTC. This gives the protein CASSFIYPNYGYTF.

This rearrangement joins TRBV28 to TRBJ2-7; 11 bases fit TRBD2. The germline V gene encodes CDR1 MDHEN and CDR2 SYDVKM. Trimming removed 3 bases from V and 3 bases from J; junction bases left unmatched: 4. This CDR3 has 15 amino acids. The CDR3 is CASSLSSGRIYEQYF. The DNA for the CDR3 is TGTGCCAGCAGTTTGTCTAGCGGGAGGATCTACGAGCAGTACTTC.

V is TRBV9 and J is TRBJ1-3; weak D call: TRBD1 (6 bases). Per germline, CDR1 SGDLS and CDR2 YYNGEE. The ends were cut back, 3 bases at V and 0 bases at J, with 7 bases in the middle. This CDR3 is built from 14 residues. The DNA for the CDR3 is TGTGCCAGCAGCGAGGACAGCTCTGGAAACACCATATATTTT. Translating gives CASSEDSSGNTIYF.

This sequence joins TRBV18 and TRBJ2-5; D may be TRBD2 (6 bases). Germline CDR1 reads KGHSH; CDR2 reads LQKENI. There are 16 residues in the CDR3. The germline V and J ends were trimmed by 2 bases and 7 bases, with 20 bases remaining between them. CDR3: CASSPGGSGAEGTQYF. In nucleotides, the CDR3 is TGTGCCAGCTCACCAGGAGGATCGGGCGCGGAGGGGACCCAGTACTTC. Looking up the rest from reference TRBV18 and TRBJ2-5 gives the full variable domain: NAGVMQNPRHLVRRRGQEARLRCSPMKGHSHVYWYRQLPEEGLKFMVYLQKENIIDESGMPKERFSAEFPKEGPSILRIQQVVRGDSAAYFCASSPGGSGAEGTQYFGPGTRLLVL.

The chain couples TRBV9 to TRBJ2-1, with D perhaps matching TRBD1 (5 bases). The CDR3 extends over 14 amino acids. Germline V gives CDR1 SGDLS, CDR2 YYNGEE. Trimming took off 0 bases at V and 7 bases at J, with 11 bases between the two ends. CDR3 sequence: CASSVAWGRNEQFF. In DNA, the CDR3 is TGTGCCAGCAGCGTAGCCTGGGGCCGGAATGAGCAGTTCTTC.